The 31 T cell receptor beta chains below all came from one sample that was sequenced in a study of shared clonotypes between healthy human individuals. Assay used: immunoSEQ multiplex PCR; TCRdb lists only in-frame clones, some missing. The sample lists some 700,000 clones; about nine tenths were seen once. The source material was memory CD8+ T cells from PBMCs. The sample's subset: CD45RO+ cells pooled with CCR7-negative TemRA cells. The origin of the receptors is a man between 18 and 29 years old in good health. Some clones in this sample may be carry-over from other donors' samples.

The rearrangement uses TRBV11-1 and TRBJ1-1; TRBD1 agrees at 8 bases. CDR3 size: 13 residues. CDR1 and CDR2 from the germline V gene are SGHAT and FQDESV (reference sequence). V lost 5 bases to trimming and J lost 4 bases; unmatched junction nucleotides: 3. CDR3 coding DNA: TGTGCCAGCAGCCCGACAGGGGCCACTGAAGCTTTCTTT. It translates to CASSPTGATEAFF.

The CDR3 nucleotides are TGTGCCAGCAGTTTACTGGGATTCTCCTACGAGCAGTACTTC. Translation: CASSLLGFSYEQYF. The chain joins TRBV27 to TRBJ2-7; D call uncertain. The CDR3 is 14 amino acids. CDR1 is MNHEY, CDR2 SMNVEV, per germline (reference sequence). Trimming took off 2 bases at V and 0 bases at J, with 8 bases between the two ends.

CDR3 amino acids: CASSFQGALRGPSEEQFF. The CDR3 DNA reads as TGCGCCAGCAGCTTTCAAGGGGCCCTCAGGGGGCCTTCCGAGGAGCAGTTCTTC. The V gene is TRBV5-1, the J gene TRBJ2-1, with TRBD1 matching over 8 bases. This CDR3 has 18 amino acids. The germline CDR1 and CDR2 sequences are SGHRS and YFSETQ. With V trimmed by 2 bases and J by 10 bases, 20 bases remained unmatched.

The chain carries TRBV11-2 and TRBJ2-5; D tentatively reads TRBD1 or TRBD2 (5 bases each). The end of the DNA fits TRBJ2-7 better, so the J call may be wrong. Germline lookup yields CDR1 SGHAT and CDR2 FQNNGV. This CDR3 spans 15 amino acids. CDR3 in DNA: TGTGCCAGCAGCTTAGATCGGGGCAGGGCCTACGAGCAGTACTTC. Its translation: CASSLDRGRAYEQYF.

The rearrangement uses TRBV5-1 and TRBJ1-2; possibly TRBD1 for D (5 bases). Germline V gene sequence: CDR1 SGHRS, CDR2 YFSETQ. V lost 0 bases to trimming and J lost 6 bases, with 9 bases between them. There are 13 residues in the CDR3. The CDR3: CASSLGQINGYTF. The CDR3 nucleotides read TGCGCCAGCAGCTTGGGACAGATCAATGGCTACACCTTC. The full variable domain, in which reference TRBV5-1 and TRBJ1-2 provide the parts outside the CDR3, is KAGVTQTPRYLIKTRGQQVTLSCSPISGHRSVSWYQQTPGQGLQFLFEYFSETQRNKGNFPGRFSGRQFSNSRSEMNVSTLELGDSALYLCASSLGQINGYTFGSGTRLTVV.

J is TRBJ2-5 and V is TRBV4-3; 10 nucleotides line up with TRBD2. The junction had 9 bases not matched to a gene; V was cut back by 0 bases and J by 5 bases. This CDR3 contains 17 residues. CDR1 LGHNA and CDR2 YSLEER come from the germline V gene. CDR3 DNA: TGCGCCAGCAGCCAAGACGGCTCGATTAGCGGGAGGGAGACCCAGTACTTC. Translation: CASSQDGSISGRETQYF.

The sample holds one count of this clone. The chain recombines TRBV7-9 with TRBJ1-4; 8 positions match TRBD1. Per the germline V gene, CDR1 is SEHNR and CDR2 is FQNEAQ (reference sequence). Trimming took 5 bases from V and 5 from J; bases not matched to a gene: 7. CDR3 length equals 15 residues. CDR3 protein: CASSPRDRMNEKLFF. CDR3 sequence (DNA): TGTGCCAGCAGCCCGCGGGACAGGATGAATGAAAAACTGTTTTTT.

The gene calls are TRBV7-9 and TRBJ2-7; 7 bases are a match to TRBD2. Germline-derived CDR1 and CDR2 are SEHNR and FQNEAQ (reference sequence). V shed 5 bases and J 3 bases; nucleotides not matched to a gene: 13. The CDR3 extends over 16 amino acids. The CDR3 sequence: CASSQELGGGFYEQYF. The CDR3 DNA is TGTGCCAGCAGCCAAGAGCTCGGCGGGGGATTCTACGAGCAGTACTTC.

V gene TRBV28 combines with J gene TRBJ1-1, with D tentatively TRBD1 (5 bases). V was cut by 3 bases and J by 2 bases, with 16 bases left in between. The CDR3 is made up of 16 amino acids. In germline, CDR1 is MDHEN, CDR2 SYDVKM. The chain's CDR3 is CASSFRGEGVNTEAFF. In DNA, the CDR3 is TGTGCCAGCAGTTTCCGAGGGGAAGGGGTCAACACTGAAGCTTTCTTT.

The chain has TRBV7-9 and TRBJ2-1; a weak D match, TRBD2 (6 bases). V was pared by 5 bases and J by 5 bases, with 10 bases between. Germline CDR1 reads SEHNR; CDR2 reads FQNEAQ (reference sequence). There are 13 residues in the CDR3. CDR3 sequence: CASSPPGDNEQFF. In DNA form, the CDR3 reads TGTGCCAGCAGCCCGCCGGGGGACAATGAGCAGTTCTTC.

The chain joins TRBV7-9 to TRBJ2-3; 7 bases match TRBD1. From germline, CDR1 is SEHNR and CDR2 FQNEAQ (reference sequence). J was trimmed by 9 bases and V by 5 bases; bases with no gene match: 5. The CDR3 totals 12 residues. CDR3 sequence: CASSTDRETQYF. For the CDR3, the DNA is TGTGCCAGCAGCACCGACAGGGAAACGCAGTATTTT.

The chain uses TRBV4-1 and TRBJ1-5; 10 bases are a match to TRBD1. The germline V gene has CDR1 MGHRA and CDR2 YSYEKL. The CDR3 is made up of 16 amino acids. The junction had 8 bases not matched to a gene; V was cut back by 5 bases and J by 4 bases. CDR3 region: CASSEVGTGVNQPQHF. Written as DNA, the CDR3 is TGCGCCAGCAGCGAGGTAGGGACAGGGGTAAATCAGCCCCAGCATTTT.

The chain couples TRBV19 to TRBJ2-5, with 7 bases aligning to TRBD2. The V gene end was trimmed by 5 bases and the J gene end by 5 bases; junction bases not matched to a gene: 11. Germline V gene lookup returns CDR1 LNHDA and CDR2 SQIVND (reference sequence). The CDR3 is made up of 15 amino acids. The CDR3 nucleotides are TGTGCCAGTAGTGCCGGGAGCGGGAAAGGGGAGACCCAGTACTTC. As protein: CASSAGSGKGETQYF. The full variable domain, rest sourced from reference TRBV19 and TRBJ2-5, is DGGITQSPKYLFRKEGQNVTLSCEQNLNHDAMYWYRQDPGQGLRLIYYSQIVNDFQKGDIAEGYSVSREKKESFPLTVTSAQKNPTAFYLCASSAGSGKGETQYFGPGTRLLVL.

This chain connects TRBV7-8 to TRBJ1-2; D unresolved. Germline loops: CDR1 SGHVS, CDR2 FQNEAQ. V was shortened by 4 bases and J by 3 bases, with 18 bases between the two germline ends. The CDR3 extends over 16 amino acids. Here the CDR3 DNA reads TGTGCCAGCAGCTCTATGATCCGGATGGTGGACTATGGCTACACCTTC. Translating it yields CASSSMIRMVDYGYTF.

The chain couples TRBV29-1 to TRBJ2-5; a possible D gene is TRBD1 (7 bases). The J call is in doubt because the DNA end fits TRBJ2-7 better. This CDR3 has 13 amino acids. Germline loops: CDR1 SQVTM, CDR2 ANQGSEA. The CDR3 region is CSVFSPRGDEQYF. The CDR3 DNA reads as TGCAGCGTTTTTTCCCCCAGGGGGGACGAGCAGTACTTC.

The V and J genes are TRBV7-7 and TRBJ2-7; D is ambiguous. V lost 5 bases and J 5 bases, leaving 22 bases between the germline ends. Germline CDR1 is SSHAT and CDR2 is FNYEAQ (reference sequence). The CDR3 sequence is 16 residues long. CDR3 sequence: CASSGRPQHTFHEQYF. CDR3 coding DNA: TGTGCCAGCAGCGGAAGACCGCAGCACACCTTTCACGAGCAGTACTTC.

This clone was counted once. The chain employs TRBV19 and TRBJ1-5; D perhaps matches TRBD1 (5 bases). Germline V lookup: CDR1 LNHDA, CDR2 SQIVND (reference sequence). Between the trimmed V and J ends, which lost 5 bases and 5 bases, there was a span of 16 bases. The CDR3 spans 15 residues. The CDR3: CASSGRQSAHQPQHF. The CDR3 DNA reads TGTGCCAGTAGTGGTCGACAGAGCGCCCATCAGCCCCAGCATTTT.

This clone was recorded a few times. The chain uses TRBV19 and TRBJ2-6; D uncertain. The CDR3 contains 14 residues. The ends were cut back, 4 bases at V and 4 bases at J, with 8 bases in the middle. Germline CDR1 and CDR2: LNHDA and SQIVND (reference sequence). As DNA, the CDR3 is TGTGCCAGTAGTAACAGTTTGGGGGCCAACGTCCTGACTTTC. It specifies CASSNSLGANVLTF.

This clone was seen many times. The V gene is TRBV6-4, the J gene TRBJ2-5; 11 bases are a match to TRBD1. J gave up 2 bases and V 3 bases, and 5 bases lay outside the gene matches. The germline gives CDR1 MRHNA, CDR2 SNTAGT. CDR3 length: 16 residues. CDR3 sequence (DNA): TGTGCCAGCAGTGAGACCGGGACAGGGGGACAAGAGACCCAGTACTTC. It translates to CASSETGTGGQETQYF.

This clone has only one observation. Here the CDR3 DNA reads TGTGCCAGCAGCGTAGACGGAAGCCCCTCCAATGAGCAGTTCTTC. Translated, it gives CASSVDGSPSNEQFF. The chain carries TRBV9 and TRBJ2-1; D call uncertain. Germline V gene data show CDR1 as SGDLS and CDR2 as YYNGEE. V was shortened by 0 bases and J by 6 bases, with 13 bases between the two germline ends. The CDR3 runs to 15 residues.

V and J are TRBV2 and TRBJ1-5, with D unresolved. The V end was cut by 7 bases, the J end by 3 bases, with 4 bases between. Germline V CDR1 and CDR2: SNHLY, FYNNEI. This CDR3 region has 11 residues. Written as DNA, the CDR3 is TGTGCCAGCAAGGTCAATCAGCCCCAGCATTTT. It is translated as CASKVNQPQHF.

The chain has TRBV9 and TRBJ1-2; 7 bases agree with TRBD1. V dropped 3 bases and J dropped 3; count of bases not matched to a gene: 5. CDR3 length: 14 amino acids. CDR1 and CDR2 from the germline V gene are SGDLS and YYNGEE. CDR3 coding DNA: TGTGCCAGCAGCGGACAGGGCCCCTACTATGGCTACACCTTC. Protein product: CASSGQGPYYGYTF.

The chain recombines TRBV6-1 with TRBJ1-1; perhaps TRBD1 as D (5 bases). This CDR3 is built from 15 residues. Trimming shortened V by 3 bases and J by 1 base, and 12 bases separated the two germline ends. CDR1 MNHNS and CDR2 SASEGT come from the germline V gene. The CDR3 is CASSETGPTNTEAFF. CDR3 bases: TGTGCCAGCAGTGAGACGGGACCGACGAACACTGAAGCTTTCTTT.

A single count supports this clone. The rearrangement uses TRBV6-6 and TRBJ2-7; perhaps TRBD2 as D (6 bases). Germline CDR1 and CDR2: MNHNY and SVGAGI (reference sequence). CDR3 length: 16 amino acids. Trimming cost V 0 bases and J 7 bases, with 19 bases left between them. DNA of the CDR3: TGTGCCAGCAGTTACTCGGTCCGGGAGTGGCGTAGTGAGCAGTACTTC. It yields the protein CASSYSVREWRSEQYF.

The rearrangement joins TRBV5-1 to TRBJ1-4; no clear D gene. The CDR3 is 15 residues long. CDR1 and CDR2 (germline): SGHRS, YFSETQ. V dropped 7 bases and J dropped 0 bases, with 13 bases sitting between them. CDR3: CASRPGRATNEKLFF. The CDR3 bases are TGCGCCAGCCGCCCTGGCCGGGCAACTAATGAAAAACTGTTTTTT.

The chain combines TRBV7-3 with TRBJ2-2, with TRBD2 identical over 10 bases. With 5 bases clipped from V and 9 bases from J, the junction kept 12 bases outside the gene matches. The germline CDR1 and CDR2 sequences are SGHTA and FQGTGA. The CDR3 has 16 amino acids. The chain's CDR3 is CASSLGTSEPSRELFF. The CDR3 DNA follows: TGTGCCAGCAGCCTCGGGACTAGCGAACCGTCCAGGGAGCTGTTTTTT.

This sequence joins TRBV13 and TRBJ1-2, with D uncertain. Germline CDR1 reads PRHDT; CDR2 reads FYEKMQ (reference sequence). V dropped 5 bases and J dropped 5 bases, with 12 bases sitting between them. CDR3 length: 13 amino acids. CDR3 sequence: CASSPDGKYGYTF. CDR3 DNA: TGTGCCAGCAGCCCGGACGGAAAATATGGCTACACCTTC. The whole variable domain, filled in from reference TRBV13 and TRBJ1-2, reads AAGVIQSPRHLIKEKRETATLKCYPIPRHDTVYWYQQGPGQDPQFLISFYEKMQSDKGSIPDRFSAQQFSDYHSELNMSSLELGDSALYFCASSPDGKYGYTFGSGTRLTVV.

The chain links TRBV29-1 to TRBJ2-1, with 13 bases aligning to TRBD2. The CDR3 totals 14 residues. Trimming at V came to 6 bases and at J to 7 bases, leaving 6 bases not matched to a gene. The germline CDR1 and CDR2 sequences are SQVTM and ANQGSEA. The CDR3 loop reads CSVRTSGSGNEQFF. Written as DNA, the CDR3 is TGCAGCGTGCGGACTAGCGGGAGCGGAAATGAGCAGTTCTTC.

This chain uses TRBV5-6 with TRBJ2-7; 8 bases are a match to TRBD2. Germline V gene data show CDR1 as SGHDT and CDR2 as YYEEEE. J gave up 4 bases and V 6 bases, and 15 bases lay outside the gene matches. The CDR3 loop spans 16 amino acids. The CDR3 loop reads CASKGLGEREFYEQYF. CDR3 sequence (DNA): TGTGCCAGCAAGGGTCTCGGCGAGCGGGAGTTTTACGAGCAGTACTTC.

V usage is TRBV19 and J usage is TRBJ1-2; D is uncertain. Germline CDR1 and CDR2: LNHDA and SQIVND (reference sequence). This CDR3 is 16 amino acids long. Trimming stripped 2 bases from V and 8 bases from J, with 21 bases between. The CDR3, as DNA: TGTGCCAGTAGTATACGCTTGAGGCACCTCGACCGGGGCTACACCTTC. This codes for CASSIRLRHLDRGYTF.

The V call is TRBV29-1, the J call TRBJ2-5, with D perhaps matching TRBD1 or TRBD2 (6 bases each). The CDR3 is made up of 13 amino acids. V shed 7 bases and J shed 9 bases, with 21 bases lying between them. Germline values: CDR1 SQVTM, CDR2 ANQGSEA. DNA of the CDR3: TGCAGCGCTGAGGGGGGACCGAATCGGGCCCAGTACTTC. This translates into CSAEGGPNRAQYF.